The 18 T cell receptor beta chains below all came from one sample that was sequenced in a study of cytomegalovirus exposure and HLA in healthy donors. Researchers ran the PCR with 60 Vbeta and 13 Jbeta primers. The protocol was immunoSEQ multiplex PCR, while the TCRdb copy is restricted to in-frame clones and leaves out a portion. This sample has 130,000 or so clones; about four fifths occur once, and the top ten carry around 1.5%. Specimen: PBMCs. The receptors originated from a woman aged 18-29 years in good health and CMV-seronegative.

CDR3 sequence (DNA): TGTGCCAGCAGTGCCGGACTAGCGGGATTGGTGGAGACCCAGTACTTC. Protein: CASSAGLAGLVETQYF. The J gene is TRBJ2-5, the V gene TRBV2; 12 nucleotides align to TRBD2. Losses at the gene ends were 4 bases for V and 5 bases for J; bases not matched to a gene: 8. The CDR3 covers 16 residues. Germline V gene sequence: CDR1 SNHLY, CDR2 FYNNEI.

The J gene is TRBJ1-1, the V gene TRBV19; tentatively, D is TRBD1 (6 bases). Germline CDR1 and CDR2: LNHDA and SQIVND (reference sequence). The CDR3 is made up of 17 amino acids. Deletions cut 6 bases from V and 1 base from J, with 21 bases between. In DNA form, the CDR3 reads TGTGCCAGTAGAGGCGTCGATCAGGGGCGATCGAACACTGAAGCTTTCTTT. It yields the protein CASRGVDQGRSNTEAFF.

On this clone itself: Its ends do not fully match the called genes, so a read error is possible. This rearrangement joins TRBV7-9 to TRBJ1-6, with D possibly being TRBD1 (6 bases). The germline CDR1 and CDR2 sequences are SEHNR and FQNEAQ (reference sequence). CDR3 length equals 16 residues. Here the CDR3 DNA reads TGTTCCAGCAGCTCCCGGAGAGGGGGTGGTGGTTCACCCCTCCACTTT. This translates into CSSSSRRGGGGSPLHF.

This chain uses TRBV4-1 with TRBJ1-3, with 7 bases aligning to TRBD1. Losses at the gene ends were 4 bases for V and 0 bases for J; bases not matched to a gene: 6. Per germline, CDR1 MGHRA and CDR2 YSYEKL. The CDR3 is made up of 16 amino acids. CDR3 coding DNA: TGCGCCAGCAGCCGTTTTACAGGGGACTCTGGAAACACCATATATTTT. This codes for CASSRFTGDSGNTIYF.

The V and J genes are TRBV2 and TRBJ1-1; maybe TRBD1 (5 bases). V lost 10 bases and J 4 bases, leaving 7 bases between the germline ends. This CDR3 contains 10 residues. From germline, CDR1 is SNHLY and CDR2 FYNNEI. The DNA for the CDR3 is TGTGCCACCCAGGGCACTGAAGCTTTCTTT. This sequence encodes CATQGTEAFF.

The chain links TRBV11-2 to TRBJ2-3; D gene uncertain. Germline V lookup: CDR1 SGHAT, CDR2 FQNNGV. The CDR3 runs to 14 residues. Trimming removed 7 bases from V and 3 bases from J, with 14 bases in between. The CDR3 coding sequence is TGTGCCAGCACCCTCGAACTCCATACAGATACGCAGTATTTT. Encoded protein: CASTLELHTDTQYF.

The chain recombines TRBV7-9 with TRBJ2-3; 10 nucleotides line up with TRBD2. V lost 5 bases to trimming and J lost 1 base; unmatched junction nucleotides: 15. Germline V gene data show CDR1 as SEHNR and CDR2 as FQNEAQ (reference sequence). The CDR3 totals 19 residues. The CDR3 sequence is CASSHLGLAPLKGTDTQYF. CDR3 in DNA: TGTGCCAGCAGCCACCTGGGACTAGCGCCCCTGAAGGGCACAGATACGCAGTATTTT.

This sequence joins TRBV27 and TRBJ2-3; D unresolved. Germline CDR1 MNHEY, CDR2 SMNVEV (reference sequence). CDR3 size: 11 residues. V was cut by 5 bases and J by 6 bases, with 6 bases left in between. The CDR3 sequence is CASSAEDTQYF. DNA of the CDR3: TGTGCCAGCAGTGCGGAGGATACGCAGTATTTT.

The chain has TRBV5-1 and TRBJ2-7; TRBD2 matches at 7 bases. The J segment lost 1 base and the V segment lost 2 bases, leaving 6 bases of the junction unmatched. CDR1 is SGHRS and CDR2 is YFSETQ in the germline V gene. The CDR3 has 15 amino acids. The CDR3 loop is CASSLSGTSSYEQYF. The CDR3 coding sequence is TGCGCCAGCAGCTTAAGCGGGACCTCGTCCTACGAGCAGTACTTC.

The chain carries TRBV18 and TRBJ1-6; D may be TRBD1 (5 bases). The CDR3 is made up of 14 amino acids. With 8 bases removed from V and 7 bases from J, the gap between germline ends came to 15 bases. Germline V gene lookup returns CDR1 KGHSH and CDR2 LQKENI. This chain's CDR3 is CASSRASVNSPLHF. In DNA, the CDR3 is TGTGCCAGCAGCAGGGCCAGCGTCAATTCACCCCTCCACTTT.

The DNA for the CDR3 is TGTGCCAGCAGCTTAGGAGGCGGCTACACCTTC. Translating it yields CASSLGGGYTF. V is TRBV7-8 and J is TRBJ1-2; no clear D. This CDR3 comprises 11 residues. V lost 1 base, J lost 8 bases, and 5 bases lay in between. Germline V gene sequence: CDR1 SGHVS, CDR2 FQNEAQ.

The rearrangement uses TRBV28 and TRBJ1-2, with D uncertain. With 5 bases removed from V and 5 bases from J, the gap between germline ends came to 9 bases. This CDR3 comprises 12 residues. Germline loops: CDR1 MDHEN, CDR2 SYDVKM. CDR3: CASSPHGYGYTF. The CDR3 DNA follows: TGTGCCAGCAGTCCCCACGGTTATGGCTACACCTTC.

DNA for the CDR3: TGTGCCAGCAACTTACACAGGGGGAATAATTCACCCCTCCACTTT. Translated, it gives CASNLHRGNNSPLHF. The V gene is TRBV6-6, the J gene TRBJ1-6, with TRBD1 matching over 8 bases. CDR3 length equals 15 residues. Germline loops: CDR1 MNHNY, CDR2 SVGAGI (reference sequence). V dropped 7 bases and J dropped 5; count of bases not matched to a gene: 7.

V gene TRBV19 combines with J gene TRBJ2-1, with TRBD2 identical over 9 bases. The J segment lost 3 bases and the V segment lost 7 bases, leaving 7 bases of the junction unmatched. Germline assignment: CDR1 LNHDA and CDR2 SQIVND (reference sequence). There are 15 residues in the CDR3. As DNA, the CDR3 is TGTGCCAGTAAGTCTAGCGGGGTCCTCTACAATGAGCAGTTCTTC. It is translated as CASKSSGVLYNEQFF.

The J gene is TRBJ2-3, the V gene TRBV7-3; tentative D call: TRBD1 (6 bases). Looked up from germline, CDR1 is SGHTA and CDR2 is FQGTGA. The CDR3 contains 15 residues. With 5 bases removed from V and 1 base from J, the gap between germline ends came to 13 bases. CDR3 sequence (DNA): TGTGCCAGCAGCCCGGGACAACGCGGCACAGATACGCAGTATTTT. Translation gives CASSPGQRGTDTQYF.

The chain is built from TRBV5-6 and TRBJ2-3, with 9 bases that match TRBD1. Germline loops: CDR1 SGHDT, CDR2 YYEEEE. This CDR3 has 16 amino acids. V shed 2 bases and J 3 bases; nucleotides not matched to a gene: 7. CDR3 in amino acids: CASSLEQGARTDTQYF. CDR3 DNA: TGTGCCAGCAGCTTAGAACAGGGGGCGCGGACAGATACGCAGTATTTT.

The chain's CDR3 is CASSTGNPTSPLHF. The CDR3 nucleotides read TGTGCCAGCAGCACCGGGAATCCAACCTCACCCCTCCACTTT. The rearrangement uses TRBV27 and TRBJ1-6; D unresolved. The ends were cut back, 6 bases at V and 10 bases at J, with 16 bases in the middle. The CDR3 consists of 14 residues. Germline lookup yields CDR1 MNHEY and CDR2 SMNVEV (reference sequence).

The rearrangement uses TRBV19 and TRBJ2-7, with a tentative D call TRBD2 (6 bases). V gave up 9 bases and J gave up 0 bases, with 12 bases separating them. The CDR3 consists of 13 residues. Per germline, CDR1 LNHDA and CDR2 SQIVND (reference sequence). CDR3 amino acids: CASRGLGSYEQYF. CDR3 sequence (DNA): TGTGCCAGCCGGGGACTTGGCTCCTACGAGCAGTACTTC.